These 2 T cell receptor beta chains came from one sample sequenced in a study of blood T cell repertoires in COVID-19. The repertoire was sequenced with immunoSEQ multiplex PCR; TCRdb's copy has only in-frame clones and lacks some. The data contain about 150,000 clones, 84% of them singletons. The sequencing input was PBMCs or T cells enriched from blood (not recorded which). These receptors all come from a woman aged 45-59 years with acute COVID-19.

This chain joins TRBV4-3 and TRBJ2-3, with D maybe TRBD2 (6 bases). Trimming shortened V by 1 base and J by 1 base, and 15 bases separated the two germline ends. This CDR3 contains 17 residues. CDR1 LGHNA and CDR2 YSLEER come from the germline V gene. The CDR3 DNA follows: TGCGCCAGCAGCCAAGCCGGGGCGGGGTGGGGCACAGATACGCAGTATTTT. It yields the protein CASSQAGAGWGTDTQYF.

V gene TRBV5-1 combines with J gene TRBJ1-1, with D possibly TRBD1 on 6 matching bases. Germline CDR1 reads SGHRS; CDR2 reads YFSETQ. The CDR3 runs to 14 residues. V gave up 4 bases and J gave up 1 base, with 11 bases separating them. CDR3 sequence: CASSRRTANTEAFF. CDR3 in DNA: TGCGCCAGCAGCCGTCGGACAGCGAACACTGAAGCTTTCTTT.